The 12 T cell receptor beta chains below were found in one sample sequenced in a study of shared clonotypes between healthy human individuals. Clones were read by immunoSEQ multiplex PCR, and TCRdb kept only the in-frame ones, dropping some. The sample has roughly 1,600,000 clones, 98% seen once. Input material: naive CD4+ T cells sorted from blood. Subset indicated: CD45RA+ positively selected. All receptors derive from a man aged 25 to 40 in good health.

J is TRBJ1-4 and V is TRBV30; D call uncertain. V dropped 0 bases and J dropped 5 bases, with 10 bases sitting between them. The CDR3 is 14 amino acids. Germline assignment: CDR1 GTSNPN and CDR2 SVGIG (reference sequence). The CDR3 loop reads CAWSVGVPNEKLFF. The CDR3, as DNA: TGTGCCTGGAGTGTTGGGGTGCCGAATGAAAAACTGTTTTTT.

This clone came up once. The chain links TRBV7-9 to TRBJ2-1; D is possibly TRBD2 (5 bases). Germline V gene sequence: CDR1 SEHNR, CDR2 FQNEAQ (reference sequence). The germline V and J ends were trimmed by 1 base and 9 bases, with 13 bases remaining between them. The length of the CDR3 is 14 residues. CDR3 loop: CASSLGRRPSEQFF. The CDR3 DNA reads as TGTGCCAGCAGCTTAGGGAGGCGGCCAAGTGAGCAGTTCTTC. Using reference TRBV7-9 and TRBJ2-1 for the parts outside the CDR3, the full variable domain is DTGVSQNPRHKITKRGQNVTFRCDPISEHNRLYWYRQTLGQGPEFLTYFQNEAQLEKSRLLSDRFSAERPKGSFSTLEIQRTEQGDSAMYLCASSLGRRPSEQFFGPGTRLTVL.

The chain couples TRBV6-1 to TRBJ2-5; D gene unclear. Germline CDR1 and CDR2: MNHNS and SASEGT. The CDR3 spans 16 residues. V was pared by 1 base and J by 4 bases, with 16 bases between. The CDR3 nucleotides are TGTGCCAGCAGTGAAGGGGCAGCGTCCTACGGAGAGACCCAGTACTTC. This codes for CASSEGAASYGETQYF.

This sequence joins TRBV7-9 and TRBJ2-7, with D perhaps matching TRBD2 (5 bases). Germline loops: CDR1 SEHNR, CDR2 FQNEAQ (reference sequence). The CDR3 runs 13 residues. Trimming pared 3 bases from V and 4 bases from J, leaving 10 bases between. The CDR3 is CASSFTTGYEQYF. The CDR3 DNA is TGTGCCAGCAGCTTTACGACGGGATACGAGCAGTACTTC.

As to this clone: Germline and junction disagree at one end, which may indicate a read error. This chain's CDR3 is CASTPLAERYQQYF. CDR3 DNA sequence: TGTGCCAGCACCCCACTAGCGGAACGCTACCAGCAGTACTTC. This sequence joins TRBV6-1 and TRBJ2-7; 8 nucleotides line up with TRBD2. Germline-derived CDR1 and CDR2 are MNHNS and SASEGT. The CDR3 extends over 14 amino acids.

Note on this clone: Other DNA sequences in this specimen translate into the identical CDR3. This chain uses TRBV29-1 with TRBJ2-3, with D perhaps matching TRBD1 (5 bases). V was clipped by 5 bases and J by 2 bases, with 11 bases between them. Germline CDR1 is SQVTM and CDR2 is ANQGSEA. The length of the CDR3 is 13 residues. CDR3 in DNA: TGCAGCGTTCGAGGCAGGGCCACAGATACGCAGTATTTT. Amino acid sequence: CSVRGRATDTQYF.

This clone was seen only once. The V call is TRBV28, the J call TRBJ1-5; possible D gene TRBD1, 6 bases. V gave up 2 bases and J gave up 7 bases, with 21 bases separating them. The CDR3 covers 17 residues. Per the germline V gene, CDR1 is MDHEN and CDR2 is SYDVKM. The CDR3 loop is CASSLPPGQGRGQPQHF. The CDR3 DNA sequence: TGTGCCAGCAGTTTACCTCCCGGGCAGGGGAGAGGCCAGCCCCAGCATTTT.

Concerning this clone: The sample has other DNA sequences that encode this CDR3 too. The genes are TRBV15 and TRBJ1-5; no clear D gene. This CDR3 spans 12 amino acids. V gave up 5 bases and J gave up 10 bases, with 12 bases separating them. Germline-derived CDR1 and CDR2 are LNHNV and YYDKDF (reference sequence). CDR3 amino acids: CATSRVGQPQHF. CDR3 nucleotides: TGTGCCACCAGCCGCGTGGGTCAACCCCAGCATTTT.

The chain carries TRBV6-5 and TRBJ2-7; weak D call: TRBD1 (6 bases). The CDR3 is 14 amino acids. CDR1 MNHEY and CDR2 SVGAGI come from the germline V gene. Trimming left V 3 bases short and J 3 bases short, with 12 bases between. This chain's CDR3 is CASSYPGHHYEQYF. The CDR3 DNA reads as TGTGCCAGCAGTTATCCGGGACACCACTACGAGCAGTACTTC.

This chain joins TRBV4-1 and TRBJ1-3; no clear D gene. V shed 1 base and J shed 4 bases, with 11 bases lying between them. The CDR3 covers 15 residues. Germline CDR1 reads MGHRA; CDR2 reads YSYEKL. The CDR3 loop reads CASSQVAGPGNTIYF. CDR3 sequence (DNA): TGCGCCAGCAGCCAAGTTGCAGGTCCGGGAAACACCATATATTTT.

This rearrangement joins TRBV29-1 to TRBJ2-2, with 13 bases lining up with TRBD2. The V segment lost 2 bases and the J segment 6 bases; nucleotides outside the gene matches: 6. The CDR3 is made up of 16 amino acids. Germline V gene sequence: CDR1 SQVTM, CDR2 ANQGSEA. The chain's CDR3 is CSVEPGTSGTPGELFF. The DNA for the CDR3 is TGCAGCGTTGAACCTGGGACTAGCGGGACCCCCGGGGAGCTGTTTTTT.

CDR3 DNA: TGTGCCAGCAGTGAAGAGTGGGGGAACACTGAAGCTTTCTTT. Protein product: CASSEEWGNTEAFF. The chain couples TRBV2 to TRBJ1-1; D is ambiguous. The CDR3 contains 14 residues. V shed 1 base and J shed 1 base, with 7 bases lying between them. Germline V lookup: CDR1 SNHLY, CDR2 FYNNEI.